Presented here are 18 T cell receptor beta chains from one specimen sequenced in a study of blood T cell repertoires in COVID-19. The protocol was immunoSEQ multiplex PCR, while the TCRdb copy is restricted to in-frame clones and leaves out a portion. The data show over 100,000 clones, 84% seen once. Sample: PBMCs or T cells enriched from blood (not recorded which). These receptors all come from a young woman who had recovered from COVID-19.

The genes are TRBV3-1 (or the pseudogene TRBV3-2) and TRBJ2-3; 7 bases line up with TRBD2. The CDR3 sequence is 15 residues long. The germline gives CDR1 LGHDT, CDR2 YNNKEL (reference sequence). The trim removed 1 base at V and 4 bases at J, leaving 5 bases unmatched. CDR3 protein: CASSQAGGRPDTQYF. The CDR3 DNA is TGTGCCAGCAGCCAAGCGGGAGGCCGTCCAGATACGCAGTATTTT.

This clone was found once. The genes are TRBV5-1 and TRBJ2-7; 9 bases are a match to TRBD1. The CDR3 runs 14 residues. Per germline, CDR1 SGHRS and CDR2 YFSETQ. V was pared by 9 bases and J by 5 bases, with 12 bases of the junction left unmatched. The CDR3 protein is CATRRGTGNDEQYF. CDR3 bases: TGCGCCACCCGGCGGGGGACAGGGAACGACGAGCAGTACTTC. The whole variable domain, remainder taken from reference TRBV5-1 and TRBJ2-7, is KAGVTQTPRYLIKTRGQQVTLSCSPISGHRSVSWYQQTPGQGLQFLFEYFSETQRNKGNFPGRFSGRQFSNSRSEMNVSTLELGDSALYLCATRRGTGNDEQYFGPGTRLTVT.

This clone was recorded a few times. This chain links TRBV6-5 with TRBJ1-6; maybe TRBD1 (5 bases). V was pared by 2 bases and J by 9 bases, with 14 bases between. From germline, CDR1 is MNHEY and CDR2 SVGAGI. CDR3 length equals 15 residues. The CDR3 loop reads CASSYSGHVTSPLHF. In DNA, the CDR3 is TGTGCCAGCAGTTACAGTGGACATGTAACTTCACCCCTCCACTTT.

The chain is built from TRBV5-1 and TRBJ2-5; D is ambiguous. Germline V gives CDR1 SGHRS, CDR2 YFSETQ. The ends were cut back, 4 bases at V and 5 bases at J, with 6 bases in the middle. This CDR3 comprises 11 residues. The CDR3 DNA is TGCGCCAGCAGCGGGCTTGAGACCCAGTACTTC. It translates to CASSGLETQYF.

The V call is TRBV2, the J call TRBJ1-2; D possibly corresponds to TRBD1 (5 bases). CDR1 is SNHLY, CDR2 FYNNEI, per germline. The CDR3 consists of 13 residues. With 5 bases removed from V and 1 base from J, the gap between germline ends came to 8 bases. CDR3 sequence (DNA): TGTGCCAGCAGTCTCCAGGGTAACTATGGCTACACCTTC. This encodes CASSLQGNYGYTF.

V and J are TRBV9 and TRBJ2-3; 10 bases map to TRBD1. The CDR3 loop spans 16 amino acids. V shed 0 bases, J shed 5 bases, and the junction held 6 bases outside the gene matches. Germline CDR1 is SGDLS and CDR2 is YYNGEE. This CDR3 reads CASSVATGGSGDTQYF. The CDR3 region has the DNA TGTGCCAGCAGCGTAGCGACAGGGGGCTCGGGAGATACGCAGTATTTT. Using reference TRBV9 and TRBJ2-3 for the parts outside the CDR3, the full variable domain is DSGVTQTPKHLITATGQRVTLRCSPRSGDLSVYWYQQSLDQGLQFLIQYYNGEERAKGNILERFSAQQFPDLHSELNLSSLELGDSALYFCASSVATGGSGDTQYFGPGTRLTVL.

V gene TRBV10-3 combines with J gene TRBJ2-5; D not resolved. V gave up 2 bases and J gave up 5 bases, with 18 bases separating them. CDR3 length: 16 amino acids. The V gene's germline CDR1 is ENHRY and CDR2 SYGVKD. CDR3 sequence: CAISEAISSPRETQYF. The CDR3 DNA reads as TGTGCCATCAGTGAGGCTATTTCCTCCCCCCGGGAGACCCAGTACTTC.

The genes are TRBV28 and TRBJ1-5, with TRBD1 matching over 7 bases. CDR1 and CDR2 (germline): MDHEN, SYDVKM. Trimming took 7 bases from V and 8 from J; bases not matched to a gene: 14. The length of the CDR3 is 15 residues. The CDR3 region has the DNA TGTGCCAGCACCTGGAACAGGGGAACAATCAAGCCCCAGCATTTT. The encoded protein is CASTWNRGTIKPQHF.

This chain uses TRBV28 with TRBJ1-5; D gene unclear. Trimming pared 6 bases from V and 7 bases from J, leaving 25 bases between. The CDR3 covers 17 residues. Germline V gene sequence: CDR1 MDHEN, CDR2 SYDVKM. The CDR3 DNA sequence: TGTGCCAGCAGGTACCCCCCGGAGACCTATCCACGACAGCCCCAGCATTTT. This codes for CASRYPPETYPRQPQHF.

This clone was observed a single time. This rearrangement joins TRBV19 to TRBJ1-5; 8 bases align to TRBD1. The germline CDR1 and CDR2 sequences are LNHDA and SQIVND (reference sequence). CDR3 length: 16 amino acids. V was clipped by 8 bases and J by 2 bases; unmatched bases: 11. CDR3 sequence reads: CASVGTGGVGNQPQHF. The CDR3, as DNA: TGTGCCAGTGTCGGGACAGGAGGCGTGGGCAATCAGCCCCAGCATTTT.

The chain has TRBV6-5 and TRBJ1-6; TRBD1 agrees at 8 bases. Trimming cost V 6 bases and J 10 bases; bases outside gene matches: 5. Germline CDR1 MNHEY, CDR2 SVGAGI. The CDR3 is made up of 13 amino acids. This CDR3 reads CASSPRTGSPLHF. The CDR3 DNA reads TGTGCCAGCAGCCCCAGGACAGGGTCACCCCTCCACTTT.

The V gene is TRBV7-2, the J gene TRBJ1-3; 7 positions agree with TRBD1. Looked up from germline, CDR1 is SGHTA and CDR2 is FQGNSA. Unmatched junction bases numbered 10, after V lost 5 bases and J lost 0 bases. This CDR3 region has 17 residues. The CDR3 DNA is TGTGCCAGCAGCCTACAGGGGAGTCTAGGCTCTGGAAACACCATATATTTT. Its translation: CASSLQGSLGSGNTIYF.

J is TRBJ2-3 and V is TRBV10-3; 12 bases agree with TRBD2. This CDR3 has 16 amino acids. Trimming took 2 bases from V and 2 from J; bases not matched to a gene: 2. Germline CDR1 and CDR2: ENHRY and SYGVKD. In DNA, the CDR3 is TGTGCCATCAGTGAGACTAGCGGGAGGACCACAGATACGCAGTATTTT. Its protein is CAISETSGRTTDTQYF.

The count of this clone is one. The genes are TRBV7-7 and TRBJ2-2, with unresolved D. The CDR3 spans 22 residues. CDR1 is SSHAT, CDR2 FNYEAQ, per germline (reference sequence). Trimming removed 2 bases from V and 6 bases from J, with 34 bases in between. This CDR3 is CASSLLAGDNPALFRPPGELFF. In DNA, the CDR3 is TGTGCCAGCAGCTTATTGGCAGGCGACAACCCCGCACTCTTTCGTCCCCCCGGGGAGCTGTTTTTT.

CDR3 bases: TGTGCCAGCAGTTCGCCAGGGACTAGCGGGAACAAGCCCTACGAGCAGTACTTC. It codes for CASSSPGTSGNKPYEQYF. V is TRBV27 and J is TRBJ2-7, with 13 bases matching TRBD2. The germline gives CDR1 MNHEY, CDR2 SMNVEV (reference sequence). This CDR3 is 18 amino acids long. V dropped 4 bases and J dropped 2; count of bases not matched to a gene: 11.

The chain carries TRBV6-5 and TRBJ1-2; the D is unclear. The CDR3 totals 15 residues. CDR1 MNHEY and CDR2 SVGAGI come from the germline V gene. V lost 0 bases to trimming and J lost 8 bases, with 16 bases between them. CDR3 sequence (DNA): TGTGCCAGCAGTTACTCTCGGGTTGAGATTGGGGGCTACACCTTC. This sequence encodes CASSYSRVEIGGYTF.

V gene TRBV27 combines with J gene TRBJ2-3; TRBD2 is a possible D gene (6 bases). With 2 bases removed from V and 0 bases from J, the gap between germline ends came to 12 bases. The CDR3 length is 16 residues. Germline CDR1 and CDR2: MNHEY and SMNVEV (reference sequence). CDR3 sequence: CASSLEAGTSTDTQYF. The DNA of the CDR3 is TGTGCCAGCAGTTTAGAGGCAGGGACTAGCACAGATACGCAGTATTTT.

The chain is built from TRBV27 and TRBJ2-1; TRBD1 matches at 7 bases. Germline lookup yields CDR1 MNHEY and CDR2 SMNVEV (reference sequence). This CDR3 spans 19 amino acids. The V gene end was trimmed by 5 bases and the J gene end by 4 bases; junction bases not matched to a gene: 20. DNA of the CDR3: TGTGCCAGCAGTACAACTTTGCCCCTTAGGGGGCTTAAGTACAATGAGCAGTTCTTC. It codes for CASSTTLPLRGLKYNEQFF.